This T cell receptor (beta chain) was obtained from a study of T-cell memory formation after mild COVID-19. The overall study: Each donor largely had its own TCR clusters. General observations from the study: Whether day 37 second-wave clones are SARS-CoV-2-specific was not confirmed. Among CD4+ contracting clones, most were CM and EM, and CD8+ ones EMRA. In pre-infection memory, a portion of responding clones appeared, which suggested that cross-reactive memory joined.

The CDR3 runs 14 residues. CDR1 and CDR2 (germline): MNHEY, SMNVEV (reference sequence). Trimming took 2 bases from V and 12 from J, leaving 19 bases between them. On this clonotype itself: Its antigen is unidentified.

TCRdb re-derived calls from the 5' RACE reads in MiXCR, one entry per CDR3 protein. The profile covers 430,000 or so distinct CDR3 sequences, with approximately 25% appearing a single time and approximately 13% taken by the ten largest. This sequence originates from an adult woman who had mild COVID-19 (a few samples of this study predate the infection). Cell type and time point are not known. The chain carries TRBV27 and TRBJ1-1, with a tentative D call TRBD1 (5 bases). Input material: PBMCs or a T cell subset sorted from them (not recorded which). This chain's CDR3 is CASSLNRFQGEPFF. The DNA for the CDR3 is TGTGCCAGCAGTTTAAACCGCTTCCAGGGTGAGCCTTTCTTT.